A single sample is the source of the 8 T cell receptor beta chains below, sequenced in a study of CD4 T cells in relation to SARS-CoV-2 and coronaviruses. Assay: immunoSEQ multiplex PCR; the TCRdb copy retains only in-frame clones and omits some. The table lists around 25,000 clones, over 60% of them singletons. What these receptors recognize is not known. CD4+ T cells from unexposed donors were obtained before the COVID-19 pandemic (2011-2018). The cells were cultured for under twelve days before CD4+ T cells were isolated. Sequenced material: CD4+ T cells from PBMCs, cultured in vitro. Every receptor here comes from a human donor in good health.

V and J are TRBV28 and TRBJ2-1; D possibly uses TRBD1 or TRBD2 (5 bases each). This CDR3 spans 16 amino acids. Germline V gene sequence: CDR1 MDHEN, CDR2 SYDVKM. V was trimmed by 4 bases and J by 0 bases, leaving 13 bases between them. CDR3 nucleotide sequence: TGTGCCAGCAGTTACGGGGCAGGGAACTCCTACAATGAGCAGTTCTTC. It is translated as CASSYGAGNSYNEQFF.

The chain has TRBV10-3 and TRBJ2-1; maybe TRBD1 (5 bases). This CDR3 spans 15 amino acids. Per the germline V gene, CDR1 is ENHRY and CDR2 is SYGVKD. Trimming pared 4 bases from V and 0 bases from J, leaving 10 bases between. The CDR3 DNA reads as TGTGCCATCAGTGCCAGGGAACTCTCCTACAATGAGCAGTTCTTC. It codes for CAISARELSYNEQFF.

The chain couples TRBV6-1 to TRBJ2-5, with D possibly being TRBD1 or TRBD2 (5 bases each). Germline CDR1 MNHNS, CDR2 SASEGT. CDR3 length equals 14 residues. Trimming removed 1 base at V and 2 bases at J, with 8 bases between. CDR3 DNA sequence: TGTGCCAGCAGTGAAGGGGGGTCGCAAGAGACCCAGTACTTC. Residues: CASSEGGSQETQYF.

There are a few counts of this clone. V gene TRBV15 combines with J gene TRBJ2-2; D not certain. V was pared by 4 bases and J by 8 bases, with 17 bases between. Germline values: CDR1 LNHNV, CDR2 YYDKDF (reference sequence). CDR3 length: 15 amino acids. This chain's CDR3 is CATSTSLASAGELFF. As DNA, the CDR3 is TGTGCCACCAGCACCTCATTGGCCTCGGCGGGGGAGCTGTTTTTT.

The chain recombines TRBV19 with TRBJ2-7, with 7 bases lining up with TRBD2. V trimming: 0 bases; J trimming: 1 base; junction bases outside the gene matches: 9. Per germline, CDR1 LNHDA and CDR2 SQIVND (reference sequence). This CDR3 is built from 17 residues. The CDR3 sequence is CASSIELSSGVSYEQYF. As DNA, the CDR3 is TGTGCCAGTAGTATAGAACTATCTAGCGGAGTGTCCTACGAGCAGTACTTC. Together with reference TRBV19 and TRBJ2-7, the CDR3 gives the full variable domain: DGGITQSPKYLFRKEGQNVTLSCEQNLNHDAMYWYRQDPGQGLRLIYYSQIVNDFQKGDIAEGYSVSREKKESFPLTVTSAQKNPTAFYLCASSIELSSGVSYEQYFGPGTRLTVT.

The chain uses TRBV27 and TRBJ1-1; D call uncertain. V dropped 2 bases and J dropped 5 bases, with 9 bases sitting between them. CDR3 length: 13 amino acids. From germline, CDR1 is MNHEY and CDR2 SMNVEV (reference sequence). The chain's CDR3 is CASSLGRETEAFF. CDR3 in DNA: TGTGCCAGCAGTTTAGGTAGGGAAACTGAAGCTTTCTTT.

This sequence joins TRBV14 and TRBJ2-3, with a possible D match to TRBD1 (6 bases). V gave up 0 bases and J gave up 7 bases, with 11 bases separating them. Germline loops: CDR1 SGHDN, CDR2 FVKESK. This CDR3 has 14 residues. This CDR3 is CASSQEGTINTQYF. CDR3 nucleotide sequence: TGTGCCAGCAGCCAAGAGGGGACAATTAATACGCAGTATTTT.

This clone was seen a handful of times. The chain joins TRBV6-4 to TRBJ2-6, with 7 bases identical to TRBD1. The trim removed 5 bases at V and 0 bases at J, leaving 4 bases unmatched. Germline V gives CDR1 MRHNA, CDR2 SNTAGT. This CDR3 has 16 residues. The CDR3 loop is CASSRDSSSGANVLTF. CDR3 bases: TGTGCCAGCAGTAGGGACAGCTCCTCTGGGGCCAACGTCCTGACTTTC.